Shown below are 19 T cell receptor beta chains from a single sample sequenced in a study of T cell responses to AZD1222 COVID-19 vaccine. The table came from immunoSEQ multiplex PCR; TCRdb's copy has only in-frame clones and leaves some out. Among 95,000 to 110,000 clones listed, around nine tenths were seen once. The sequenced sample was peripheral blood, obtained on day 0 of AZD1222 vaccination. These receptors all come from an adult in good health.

As DNA, the CDR3 is TGTGCCACCAGCAGTACAGGCAACACTGAAGCTTTCTTT. It codes for CATSSTGNTEAFF. The chain combines TRBV15 with TRBJ1-1; D might be TRBD1 (5 bases). CDR1 and CDR2 (germline): LNHNV, YYDKDF (reference sequence). The V end was cut by 3 bases, the J end by 2 bases, with 7 bases between. The CDR3 is made up of 13 amino acids.

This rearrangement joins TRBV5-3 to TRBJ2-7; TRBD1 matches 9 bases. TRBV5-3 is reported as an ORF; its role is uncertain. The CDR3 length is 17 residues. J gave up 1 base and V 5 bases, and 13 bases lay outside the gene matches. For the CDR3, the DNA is TGTGCCAGAAGTCGTAGGGACAGGGCCCTTCCTTCCTACGAGCAGTACTTC. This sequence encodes CARSRRDRALPSYEQYF.

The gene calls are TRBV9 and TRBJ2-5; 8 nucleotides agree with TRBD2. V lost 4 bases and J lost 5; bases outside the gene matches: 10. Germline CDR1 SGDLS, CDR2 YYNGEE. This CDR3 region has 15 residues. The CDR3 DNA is TGTGCCAGCAGCCCCTGGAGCGGGAGAAGGGAGACCCAGTACTTC. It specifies CASSPWSGRRETQYF.

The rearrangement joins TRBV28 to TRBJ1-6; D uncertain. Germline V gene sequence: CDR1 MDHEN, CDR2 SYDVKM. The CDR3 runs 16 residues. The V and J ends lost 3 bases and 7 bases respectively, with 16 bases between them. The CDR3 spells CASSFPFHQRNSPLHF. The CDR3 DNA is TGTGCCAGCAGTTTCCCCTTTCACCAGCGGAATTCACCCCTCCACTTT.

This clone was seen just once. The CDR3 here is CASSQGSGTSGRNTQYF. CDR3 in DNA: TGTGCCAGCAGCCAAGGCTCCGGGACTAGCGGGAGAAATACGCAGTATTTT. The chain uses TRBV3-1 (or the pseudogene TRBV3-2) and TRBJ2-3; 14 bases agree with TRBD2. Germline values: CDR1 LGHDT, CDR2 YNNKEL (reference sequence). J lost 7 bases, V lost 1 base, and 7 bases had no gene match. The CDR3 covers 17 residues.

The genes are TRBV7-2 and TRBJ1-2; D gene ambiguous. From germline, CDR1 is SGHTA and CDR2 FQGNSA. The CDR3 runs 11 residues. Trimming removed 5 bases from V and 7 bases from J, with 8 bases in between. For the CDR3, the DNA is TGTGCCAGCAGCCAACCAAGTGGCTACACCTTC. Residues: CASSQPSGYTF.

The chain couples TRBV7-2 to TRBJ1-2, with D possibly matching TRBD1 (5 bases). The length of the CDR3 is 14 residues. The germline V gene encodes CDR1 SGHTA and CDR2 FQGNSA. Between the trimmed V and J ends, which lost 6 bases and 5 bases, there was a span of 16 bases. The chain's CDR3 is CASRRAGLSYGYTF. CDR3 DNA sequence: TGTGCCAGCAGACGGGCAGGGCTTAGTTATGGCTACACCTTC.

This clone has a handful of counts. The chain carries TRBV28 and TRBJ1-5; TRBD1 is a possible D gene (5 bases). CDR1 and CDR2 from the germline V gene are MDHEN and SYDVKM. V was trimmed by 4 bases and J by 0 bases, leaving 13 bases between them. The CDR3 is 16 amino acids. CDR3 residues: CASSSLPDSSNQPQHF. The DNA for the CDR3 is TGTGCCAGCAGTTCATTGCCAGACAGTAGCAATCAGCCCCAGCATTTT.

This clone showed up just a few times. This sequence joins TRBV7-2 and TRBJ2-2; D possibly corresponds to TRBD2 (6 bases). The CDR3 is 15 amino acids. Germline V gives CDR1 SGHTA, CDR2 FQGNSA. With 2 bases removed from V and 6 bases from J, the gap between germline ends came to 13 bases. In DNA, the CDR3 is TGTGCCAGCAGCTTAACGGGGGTGGCCCCCGGGGAGCTGTTTTTT. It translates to CASSLTGVAPGELFF.

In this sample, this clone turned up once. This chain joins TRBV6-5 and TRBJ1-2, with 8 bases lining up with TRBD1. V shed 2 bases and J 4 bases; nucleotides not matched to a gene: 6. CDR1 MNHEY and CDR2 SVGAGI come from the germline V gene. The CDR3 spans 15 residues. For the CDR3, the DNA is TGTGCCAGCAGTTACGCCCAGGGGGCACGCTATGGCTACACCTTC. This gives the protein CASSYAQGARYGYTF.

CDR3 loop: CASSRLAVRNTGELFF. CDR3 in DNA: TGTGCCAGTAGCAGGCTAGCGGTTCGGAACACCGGGGAGCTGTTTTTT. The genes are TRBV19 and TRBJ2-2, with TRBD2 matching 7 bases. Trimming took 6 bases from V and 1 from J; bases not matched to a gene: 8. The CDR3 spans 16 residues. CDR1 is LNHDA, CDR2 SQIVND, per germline (reference sequence).

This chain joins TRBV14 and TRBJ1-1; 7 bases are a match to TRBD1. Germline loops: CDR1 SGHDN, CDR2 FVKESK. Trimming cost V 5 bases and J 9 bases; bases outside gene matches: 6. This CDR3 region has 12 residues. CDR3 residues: CASSIRDSQAFF. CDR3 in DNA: TGTGCCAGCAGCATCCGGGACAGTCAAGCTTTCTTT.

CDR3 in amino acids: CATSDSVGTGLYGYTF. The DNA for the CDR3 is TGTGCCACCAGTGATTCCGTCGGGACAGGGCTCTATGGCTACACCTTC. This chain joins TRBV24-1 and TRBJ1-2; 9 bases line up with TRBD1. CDR3 size: 16 residues. Per germline, CDR1 KGHDR and CDR2 SFDVKD. With 2 bases clipped from V and 4 bases from J, the junction kept 7 bases outside the gene matches.

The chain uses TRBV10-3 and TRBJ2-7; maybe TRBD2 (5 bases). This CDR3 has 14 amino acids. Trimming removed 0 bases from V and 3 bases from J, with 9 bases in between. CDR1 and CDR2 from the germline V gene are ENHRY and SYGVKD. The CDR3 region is CAISESSGNYEQYF. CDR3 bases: TGTGCCATCAGTGAGTCGTCGGGGAACTACGAGCAGTACTTC.

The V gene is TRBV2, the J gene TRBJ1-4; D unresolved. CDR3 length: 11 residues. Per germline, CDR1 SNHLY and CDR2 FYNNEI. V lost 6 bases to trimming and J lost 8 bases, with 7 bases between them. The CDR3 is CASSQKEKLFF. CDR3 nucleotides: TGTGCCAGCAGCCAGAAGGAAAAACTGTTTTTT.

CDR3 nucleotides: TGTGCCAGCAGCTTAGGCTCGGGTTCAATTAGCTACACCTTC. This encodes CASSLGSGSISYTF. The chain combines TRBV7-2 with TRBJ1-2; D is unresolved. Trimming stripped 1 base from V and 9 bases from J, with 15 bases between. Germline CDR1 SGHTA, CDR2 FQGNSA. The CDR3 covers 14 residues.

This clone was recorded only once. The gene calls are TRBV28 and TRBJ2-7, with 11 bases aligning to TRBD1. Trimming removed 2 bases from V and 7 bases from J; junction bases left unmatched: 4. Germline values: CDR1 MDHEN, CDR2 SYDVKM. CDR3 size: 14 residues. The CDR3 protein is CASSLAGTGGEQYF. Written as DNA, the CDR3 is TGTGCCAGCAGTTTAGCCGGGACAGGGGGAGAGCAGTACTTC.

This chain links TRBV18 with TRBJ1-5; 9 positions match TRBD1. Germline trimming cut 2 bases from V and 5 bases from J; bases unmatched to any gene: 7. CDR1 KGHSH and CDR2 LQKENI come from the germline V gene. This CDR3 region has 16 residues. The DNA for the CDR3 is TGTGCCAGCTCACCATACTGGACAGGGGAGGATCAGCCCCAGCATTTT. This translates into CASSPYWTGEDQPQHF.

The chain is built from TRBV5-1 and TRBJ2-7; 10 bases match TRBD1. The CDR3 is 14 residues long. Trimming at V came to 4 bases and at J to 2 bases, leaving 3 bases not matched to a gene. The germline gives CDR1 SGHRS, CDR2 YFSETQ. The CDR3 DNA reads TGCGCCAGCAGCCCGGGACAGGGGCCCTACGAGCAGTACTTC. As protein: CASSPGQGPYEQYF.